Each of the 11 T cell receptor beta chains below was sequenced from the same sample in a study of shared clonotypes between healthy human individuals. Sequencing was performed with immunoSEQ multiplex PCR; in TCRdb, only in-frame clones are kept and a portion is missing. The data show fewer than 850,000 clones, 90% seen once. The sequenced sample was memory CD8+ T cells from PBMCs. Subset specified: CD45RO+ cells pooled with CCR7-negative TemRA cells. Source of these receptors: a man younger than 35 in good health. Some clones in this sample may be carry-over from other donors' samples.

This clone was seen more than once but under ten times. Within the sample, other DNA sequences also encode this same CDR3. This chain joins TRBV7-8 and TRBJ2-7, with D perhaps TRBD2 (6 bases). Trimming cost V 5 bases and J 4 bases, with 15 bases left between them. The CDR3 runs 14 residues. Looked up from germline, CDR1 is SGHVS and CDR2 is FQNEAQ. The CDR3, as DNA: TGTGCCAGCAGCCCCGGGACTGGGAGTTACGAGCAGTACTTC. Translated, it gives CASSPGTGSYEQYF.

The chain links TRBV7-4 to TRBJ1-1; the D is unclear. Trimming took off 3 bases at V and 11 bases at J, with 13 bases between the two ends. CDR1 and CDR2 (germline): SGHVT, SQSDAQ. The CDR3 has 12 residues. CDR3 bases: TGTGCCAGCAGCTTTAGGGCTCCCCACGCTTTCTTT. Amino acid sequence: CASSFRAPHAFF.

This chain connects TRBV29-1 to TRBJ2-6; TRBD2 is a possible D gene (5 bases). The V and J ends lost 6 bases and 4 bases respectively, with 13 bases between them. CDR3 length: 14 amino acids. Germline V gene lookup returns CDR1 SQVTM and CDR2 ANQGSEA. The CDR3 is CSVIWEWGANVLTF. The CDR3 region has the DNA TGCAGCGTAATTTGGGAGTGGGGGGCCAACGTCCTGACTTTC.

This clone has a handful of counts. The rearrangement links TRBV9 to TRBJ1-2; D is unresolved. V was pared by 0 bases and J by 2 bases, with 11 bases between. The CDR3 contains 15 residues. The germline V gene encodes CDR1 SGDLS and CDR2 YYNGEE. The CDR3 coding sequence is TGTGCCAGCAGCGTAGAGGCGGGAATCAACTATGGCTACACCTTC. This encodes CASSVEAGINYGYTF.

This clone was seen a single time. This chain joins TRBV27 and TRBJ1-2; 8 bases are a match to TRBD1. Germline V gives CDR1 MNHEY, CDR2 SMNVEV (reference sequence). V was pared by 2 bases and J by 3 bases, with 5 bases of the junction left unmatched. This CDR3 is 15 amino acids long. CDR3 region: CASSLRAGGHYGYTF. The CDR3 DNA reads as TGTGCCAGCAGTTTACGAGCAGGGGGCCACTATGGCTACACCTTC.

The J gene is TRBJ1-5, the V gene TRBV9, with D unresolved. Germline V gene data show CDR1 as SGDLS and CDR2 as YYNGEE. The CDR3 loop spans 15 amino acids. V was shortened by 3 bases and J by 2 bases, with 12 bases between the two germline ends. The CDR3 is CASSEEGWGNQPQHF. In DNA form, the CDR3 reads TGTGCCAGCAGCGAGGAGGGTTGGGGCAATCAGCCCCAGCATTTT.

In the case of this clone: No DNA is shown, since the ends of the CDR3 on it are uncertain; the CDR3 is the one TCRdb lists. V gene TRBV28 combines with J gene TRBJ1-6. Germline CDR1 reads MDHEN; CDR2 reads SYDVKM. The CDR3 has 13 residues if both end residues are counted. This CDR3 is CASSRAGRSPLHF.

J is TRBJ2-1 and V is TRBV7-9; D gene ambiguous. Trimming pared 2 bases from V and 10 bases from J, leaving 6 bases between. The length of the CDR3 is 11 residues. CDR1 and CDR2 (germline): SEHNR, FQNEAQ (reference sequence). CDR3 bases: TGTGCCAGCAGCTTAATGGGGGAGCAGTTCTTC. Protein: CASSLMGEQFF. The whole variable domain, filled in from reference TRBV7-9 and TRBJ2-1, reads DTGVSQNPRHKITKRGQNVTFRCDPISEHNRLYWYRQTLGQGPEFLTYFQNEAQLEKSRLLSDRFSAERPKGSFSTLEIQRTEQGDSAMYLCASSLMGEQFFGPGTRLTVL.

V and J are TRBV28 and TRBJ2-3, with D possibly TRBD2 on 5 matching bases. The germline V and J ends were trimmed by 6 bases and 0 bases, with 13 bases remaining between them. The CDR3 spans 15 residues. The germline V gene encodes CDR1 MDHEN and CDR2 SYDVKM. The CDR3 sequence: CASRISGLSTDTQYF. DNA of the CDR3: TGTGCCAGCAGGATAAGCGGTTTAAGCACAGATACGCAGTATTTT.

Remarks on this clone: A much bigger clone sits one base away, suggesting this may be a read error. Within the sample, other DNA sequences also encode this same CDR3. The CDR3 nucleotides read TGTGCCAGCAGTTTCGGGCAGTACTACGAGCAGTACTTC. It specifies CASSFGQYYEQYF. V and J are TRBV27 and TRBJ2-7; D not resolved. The length of the CDR3 is 13 residues. V lost 3 bases to trimming and J lost 3 bases, with 9 bases between them. Germline V gene data show CDR1 as MNHEY and CDR2 as SMNVEV (reference sequence).

The gene calls are TRBV7-8 and TRBJ2-7; TRBD2 agrees at 7 bases. Germline CDR1 reads SGHVS; CDR2 reads FQNEAQ. The V gene end was trimmed by 2 bases and the J gene end by 2 bases; junction bases not matched to a gene: 9. The CDR3 runs 16 residues. CDR3 bases: TGTGCCAGCAGCTTATGGGAGGGCTCGGGTGCCTACGAGCAGTACTTC. Translated: CASSLWEGSGAYEQYF.